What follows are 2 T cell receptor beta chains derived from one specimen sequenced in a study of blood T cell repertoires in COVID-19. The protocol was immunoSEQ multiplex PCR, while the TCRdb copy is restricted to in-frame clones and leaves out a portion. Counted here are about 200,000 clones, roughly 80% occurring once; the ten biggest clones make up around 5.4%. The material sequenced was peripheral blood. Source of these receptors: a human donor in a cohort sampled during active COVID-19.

CDR3 nucleotide sequence: TGTGCCAGCAGCTCGGGGGGCGCTCGTAAGTACTTC. Residues: CASSSGGARKYF. The rearrangement links TRBV5-6 to TRBJ2-7; D is possibly TRBD2 (7 bases). The V gene's germline CDR1 is SGHDT and CDR2 YYEEEE. V lost 3 bases and J 11 bases, leaving 15 bases between the germline ends. The CDR3 extends over 12 amino acids.

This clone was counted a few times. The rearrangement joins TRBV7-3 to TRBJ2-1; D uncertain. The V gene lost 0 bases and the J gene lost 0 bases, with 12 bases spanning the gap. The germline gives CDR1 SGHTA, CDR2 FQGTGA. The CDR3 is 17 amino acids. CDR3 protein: CASSLTYDTYSYNEQFF. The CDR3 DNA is TGTGCCAGCAGCTTAACGTACGACACTTACTCCTACAATGAGCAGTTCTTC.